Listed below are T cell receptor beta chains from one sample, sequenced in a study of identical twins. Via MiXCR, TCRdb re-called the 5' RACE reads, giving one row per CDR3 protein. The sample consists of about 700,000 distinct CDR3 sequences, 5.5% to 7.5% of them appearing once. The sample taken for sequencing was naive T cells sorted from blood. These receptors originate from a man aged 18 to 29 in good health. CDR3s include the opening cysteine and the closing phenylalanine or tryptophan. A D gene is named only where the DNA matches it firmly. Expanded clones are given a class, and other clones once, few, many or no size at all.

size	D	J	V	CDR3	DNA
many	TRBD1	TRBJ2-1	TRBV7-9	CASSLGQGPGDEQFF	TGTGCCAGCAGCCTGGGACAGGGGCCGGGGGATGAGCAGTTCTTC
many	TRBD1	TRBJ2-5	TRBV12-3/TRBV12-4	CASSLTGEIETQYF	TGTGCCAGCAGTTTAACAGGGGAGATAGAGACCCAGTACTTC
many	NA	TRBJ2-3	TRBV20-1	CSARDIDHPRPADTQYF	TGCAGTGCTAGAGATATCGACCACCCACGGCCCGCAGATACGCAGTATTTT
many	NA	TRBJ1-1	TRBV20-1	CSAMDNGLNTEAFF	TGCAGTGCTATGGACAACGGATTGAACACTGAAGCTTTCTTT
few	TRBD1	TRBJ2-7	TRBV11-2	CASSPPRQGANYEQYF	TGTGCCAGCAGCCCTCCCCGACAGGGGGCTAACTACGAGCAGTACTTC
NA	NA	TRBJ1-1	TRBV7-9	CASSPRQATDAFF	TGTGCCAGCAGTCCGAGACAGGCAACAGATGCTTTCTTT
many	NA	TRBJ2-1	TRBV19	CASSIDGYNEQFF	TGTGCCAGTAGTATTGACGGTTACAATGAGCAGTTCTTC
NA	NA	TRBJ1-3	TRBV7-8	CASSLLASGAGNTIYF	TGTGCCAGCAGCTTACTGGCCTCAGGGGCTGGAAACACCATATATTTT
NA	NA	TRBJ2-3	TRBV14	CASSPRGWEEDTQYF	TGTGCCAGCAGCCCTAGGGGTTGGGAGGAAGATACGCAGTATTTT
many	TRBD1	TRBJ2-3	TRBV15	CATSIGQGTDTQYF	TGTGCCACCAGCATCGGACAGGGCACAGATACGCAGTATTTT
NA	NA	TRBJ1-2	TRBV7-2	CASSTDWGGGYTF	TGTGCCAGCAGCACGGATTGGGGGGGAGGCTACACCTTC